The clone carrying this T cell receptor (beta chain) occurred once. These data come from a study of blood T cell repertoires in COVID-19. Authors' methods: Reference gene primer amplification yielded estimated nucleated cell counts. TCRdb keeps only in-frame clones here, not all; method: immunoSEQ multiplex PCR. V, J and clone size are those of that table, while D and trimming were read from the DNA. The sample lists about 150,000 clones, 75% to 90% occurring once. CDR1 is KGHSH, CDR2 LQKENI, per germline. The trim removed 6 bases at V and 5 bases at J, leaving 7 bases unmatched. There are 15 residues in the CDR3.

This sequence joins TRBV18 and TRBJ2-2, with 9 bases identical to TRBD1. The sample was peripheral blood. The source of this sequence is a man between 60 and 70 years old with active or convalescent COVID-19. The CDR3 loop reads CASSPGQGGTGELFF. The DNA for the CDR3 is TGTGCCAGCTCCCCGGGACAGGGAGGAACCGGGGAGCTGTTTTTT. The complete variable domain, with remaining parts taken from reference TRBV18 and TRBJ2-2, reads NAGVMQNPRHLVRRRGQEARLRCSPMKGHSHVYWYRQLPEEGLKFMVYLQKENIIDESGMPKERFSAEFPKEGPSILRIQQVVRGDSAAYFCASSPGQGGTGELFFGEGSRLTVL.